One sample yielded the 25 T cell receptor beta chains listed below, sequenced in a study of OX40 agonist ivuxolimab in advanced cancers. Profiled with immunoSEQ multiplex PCR; TCRdb holds only in-frame clones, not every one. Of approximately 70,000 clones listed, roughly 80% were seen once; the top ten hold 5.5% to 8.5%. The specimen comprised CD4+ or CD8+ T cells sorted from blood, sampled in a trial of the OX40 agonist ivuxolimab. The receptors come from an adult with an advanced solid tumor such as melanoma, head and neck, liver or kidney cancer.

The chain carries TRBV2 and TRBJ2-1; D not certain. CDR3 size: 14 residues. From germline, CDR1 is SNHLY and CDR2 FYNNEI. V lost 2 bases and J lost 3, with 8 bases in between. CDR3 sequence (DNA): TGTGCCAGCAGTGAACAGCTGGGCTACAATGAGCAGTTCTTC. Translated: CASSEQLGYNEQFF.

The CDR3 loop reads CASSQRTGDGYTF. DNA of the CDR3: TGCGCCAGCAGCCAACGGACAGGGGATGGCTACACCTTC. The chain recombines TRBV4-1 with TRBJ1-2; 9 bases are a match to TRBD1. Trimming at V came to 2 bases and at J to 6 bases, leaving 1 base not matched to a gene. The length of the CDR3 is 13 residues. Germline CDR1 MGHRA, CDR2 YSYEKL.

The rearrangement links TRBV2 to TRBJ2-7; D remains unclear. CDR1 is SNHLY and CDR2 is FYNNEI in the germline V gene. V gave up 2 bases and J gave up 4 bases, with 6 bases separating them. The CDR3 has 12 residues. The CDR3 DNA reads as TGTGCCAGCAGTGAATGGCCGTACGAGCAGTACTTC. Translation: CASSEWPYEQYF.

This rearrangement joins TRBV6-5 to TRBJ1-4; D is possibly TRBD1 (6 bases). This CDR3 spans 14 amino acids. The V gene's germline CDR1 is MNHEY and CDR2 SVGAGI. V was pared by 5 bases and J by 3 bases, with 10 bases between. The CDR3 sequence: CASSQGHANEKLFF. Written as DNA, the CDR3 is TGTGCCAGCAGTCAGGGACACGCTAATGAAAAACTGTTTTTT.

Details on this clone: Different DNA sequences within this sample yield the same CDR3. This chain connects TRBV7-9 to TRBJ1-1, with TRBD1 matching 7 bases. Germline V gives CDR1 SEHNR, CDR2 FQNEAQ (reference sequence). With 5 bases clipped from V and 5 bases from J, the junction kept 5 bases outside the gene matches. The CDR3 loop spans 13 amino acids. The CDR3 region is CASSPQGGTEAFF. The CDR3 DNA sequence: TGTGCCAGCAGCCCCCAGGGGGGGACTGAAGCTTTCTTT.

The rearrangement joins TRBV5-6 to TRBJ2-3; 9 positions agree with TRBD1. The germline V gene encodes CDR1 SGHDT and CDR2 YYEEEE. The CDR3 consists of 17 residues. V lost 1 base, J lost 5 bases, and 11 bases stayed unmatched. In nucleotides, the CDR3 is TGTGCCAGCAGCTTGTATTGGACCGGGACAGGGAAAGATACGCAGTATTTT. As protein: CASSLYWTGTGKDTQYF. Using reference TRBV5-6 and TRBJ2-3 for the parts outside the CDR3, the full variable domain is DAGVTQSPTHLIKTRGQQVTLRCSPKSGHDTVSWYQQALGQGPQFIFQYYEEEERQRGNFPDRFSGHQFPNYSSELNVNALLLGDSALYLCASSLYWTGTGKDTQYFGPGTRLTVL.

The chain combines TRBV28 with TRBJ1-1; the D gene is possibly TRBD1 (5 bases). V was clipped by 2 bases and J by 3 bases, with 13 bases between them. Germline V CDR1 and CDR2: MDHEN, SYDVKM. CDR3 length: 15 residues. The CDR3 here is CASSLDPGADTEAFF. The CDR3 nucleotides read TGTGCCAGCAGTTTAGACCCCGGGGCGGACACTGAAGCTTTCTTT.

V usage is TRBV6-1 and J usage is TRBJ2-7; 7 positions agree with TRBD1. Germline V gene lookup returns CDR1 MNHNS and CDR2 SASEGT. This CDR3 has 16 residues. J lost 2 bases, V lost 1 base, and 8 bases had no gene match. The CDR3 loop reads CASSEGVDRPAYEQYV. In DNA, the CDR3 is TGTGCCAGCAGTGAAGGAGTGGACAGGCCCGCCTACGAGCAGTACGTC.

The J gene is TRBJ2-4, the V gene TRBV11-2, with 12 bases fitting TRBD2. V was clipped by 5 bases and J by 1 base; unmatched bases: 12. Germline V CDR1 and CDR2: SGHAT, FQNNGV. The CDR3 runs to 19 residues. Here the CDR3 reads CASSPRLAGEKTAKNIQYF. CDR3 sequence (DNA): TGTGCCAGCAGCCCCCGACTAGCGGGAGAGAAGACGGCCAAAAACATTCAGTACTTC.

The gene calls are TRBV5-1 and TRBJ2-5, with D perhaps matching TRBD1 or TRBD2 (5 bases each). Trimming stripped 4 bases from V and 0 bases from J, with 13 bases between. The length of the CDR3 is 15 residues. Looked up from germline, CDR1 is SGHRS and CDR2 is YFSETQ. The CDR3 nucleotides are TGCGCCAGCAGCACCTCCGGGACCAACCAAGAGACCCAGTACTTC. It translates to CASSTSGTNQETQYF.

A single count supports this clone. V and J are TRBV27 and TRBJ1-2; no firm D call. Per the germline V gene, CDR1 is MNHEY and CDR2 is SMNVEV (reference sequence). The V and J ends lost 5 bases and 0 bases respectively, with 10 bases between them. The CDR3 loop spans 14 amino acids. The CDR3 coding sequence is TGTGCCAGCAGTCGCCAACCGGCTAACTATGGCTACACCTTC. Residues: CASSRQPANYGYTF.

The V call is TRBV29-1, the J call TRBJ2-1, with TRBD2 matching over 11 bases. Germline CDR1 reads SQVTM; CDR2 reads ANQGSEA. The CDR3 is made up of 15 amino acids. With V trimmed by 2 bases and J by 0 bases, 0 bases remained unmatched. The CDR3 here is CSVELAGGSYNEQFF. In nucleotides, the CDR3 is TGCAGCGTTGAACTAGCGGGAGGCTCCTACAATGAGCAGTTCTTC.

In this sample, this clone turned up once. V usage is TRBV5-1 and J usage is TRBJ2-7, with TRBD2 identical over 8 bases. J gave up 6 bases and V 2 bases, and 7 bases lay outside the gene matches. The CDR3 extends over 14 amino acids. Per the germline V gene, CDR1 is SGHRS and CDR2 is YFSETQ. DNA of the CDR3: TGCGCCAGCAGCTTTAACGGGGGGGACGGCGAGCAGTACGTC. It codes for CASSFNGGDGEQYV.

CDR3 nucleotide sequence: TGTGCCAGCAGCTTGGACAGGACAGATACGCAGTATTTT. Protein: CASSLDRTDTQYF. The rearrangement joins TRBV11-3 to TRBJ2-3, with TRBD1 matching over 7 bases. This CDR3 has 13 amino acids. Trimming removed 3 bases from V and 3 bases from J; junction bases left unmatched: 0. From germline, CDR1 is SGHNT and CDR2 YENEEA.

The chain is built from TRBV7-3 and TRBJ2-1; either TRBD1 or TRBD2 may fit D (6 bases each). Trimming stripped 2 bases from V and 6 bases from J, with 8 bases between. This CDR3 has 13 residues. The germline V gene has CDR1 SGHTA and CDR2 FQGTGA. The CDR3 DNA follows: TGTGCCAGCAGCTTATGGGGGGCCAATGAGCAGTTCTTC. Translated: CASSLWGANEQFF.

The J gene is TRBJ2-5, the V gene TRBV15; no reliable D call. V was clipped by 0 bases and J by 2 bases, with 7 bases between them. CDR1 and CDR2 (germline): LNHNV, YYDKDF (reference sequence). CDR3 length equals 14 residues. Here the CDR3 reads CATSRDPGQETQYF. The CDR3 nucleotides read TGTGCCACCAGCAGAGATCCAGGTCAAGAGACCCAGTACTTC.

The rearrangement links TRBV9 to TRBJ2-2; D remains unclear. Germline assignment: CDR1 SGDLS and CDR2 YYNGEE. This CDR3 is built from 15 residues. Trimming cost V 0 bases and J 1 base, with 7 bases left between them. CDR3: CASSVEWRNTGELFF. As DNA, the CDR3 is TGTGCCAGCAGCGTAGAATGGCGGAACACCGGGGAGCTGTTTTTT. Supplemented by reference TRBV9 and TRBJ2-2, the full variable domain reads DSGVTQTPKHLITATGQRVTLRCSPRSGDLSVYWYQQSLDQGLQFLIQYYNGEERAKGNILERFSAQQFPDLHSELNLSSLELGDSALYFCASSVEWRNTGELFFGEGSRLTVL.

The gene calls are TRBV7-2 and TRBJ2-5; TRBD2 matches at 8 bases. V dropped 1 base and J dropped 5; count of bases not matched to a gene: 6. The CDR3 totals 15 residues. The V gene's germline CDR1 is SGHTA and CDR2 FQGNSA. In nucleotides, the CDR3 is TGTGCCAGCAGCTTAGGGGCGGGGGGAGAGGAGACCCAGTACTTC. Protein: CASSLGAGGEETQYF.

The chain links TRBV7-3 to TRBJ2-3, with 9 bases lining up with TRBD2. From germline, CDR1 is SGHTA and CDR2 FQGTGA. This CDR3 has 18 amino acids. V shed 1 base, J shed 2 bases, and the junction held 10 bases outside the gene matches. The CDR3 is CASSLNHLTSGHTDTQYF. In nucleotides, the CDR3 is TGTGCCAGCAGCTTAAACCACCTTACTAGCGGGCACACAGATACGCAGTATTTT. The full variable domain, in which reference TRBV7-3 and TRBJ2-3 provide the parts outside the CDR3, is GAGVSQTPSNKVTEKGKYVELRCDPISGHTALYWYRQSLGQGPEFLIYFQGTGAADDSGLPNDRFFAVRPEGSVSTLKIQRTERGDSAVYLCASSLNHLTSGHTDTQYFGPGTRLTVL.

The chain recombines TRBV28 with TRBJ2-3, with no clear D. The CDR3 spans 12 residues. The germline V and J ends were trimmed by 6 bases and 3 bases, with 7 bases remaining between them. Looked up from germline, CDR1 is MDHEN and CDR2 is SYDVKM. CDR3 DNA: TGTGCCAGCAGGCTTCAGACAGATACGCAGTATTTT. It codes for CASRLQTDTQYF.

The J gene is TRBJ2-3, the V gene TRBV7-6, with D possibly TRBD2 on 6 matching bases. V gave up 5 bases and J gave up 4 bases, with 13 bases separating them. Germline lookup yields CDR1 SGHVS and CDR2 FNYEAQ. The CDR3 runs to 14 residues. Here the CDR3 reads CASSRDLPPDTQYF. CDR3 coding DNA: TGTGCCAGCAGCCGGGACTTACCACCAGATACGCAGTATTTT.

The V gene is TRBV7-9, the J gene TRBJ2-1; D remains unclear. This CDR3 is 13 amino acids long. Trimming pared 2 bases from V and 6 bases from J, leaving 8 bases between. CDR1 SEHNR and CDR2 FQNEAQ come from the germline V gene (reference sequence). CDR3: CASSLLGINEQFF. In DNA, the CDR3 is TGTGCCAGCAGCTTACTGGGGATCAATGAGCAGTTCTTC.

This rearrangement joins TRBV5-1 to TRBJ2-1; 7 bases are a match to TRBD1. The CDR3 length is 15 residues. CDR1 and CDR2 (germline): SGHRS, YFSETQ. Trimming took 3 bases from V and 8 from J; bases not matched to a gene: 11. The CDR3 DNA reads as TGCGCCAGCAGCTCAAGACAGGGTCCCTTCGATGAGCAGTTCTTC. It is translated as CASSSRQGPFDEQFF. The variable domain in full, completed from reference TRBV5-1 and TRBJ2-1, reads KAGVTQTPRYLIKTRGQQVTLSCSPISGHRSVSWYQQTPGQGLQFLFEYFSETQRNKGNFPGRFSGRQFSNSRSEMNVSTLELGDSALYLCASSSRQGPFDEQFFGPGTRLTVL.

V usage is TRBV28 and J usage is TRBJ1-2; 9 bases agree with TRBD1. Unmatched junction bases numbered 9, after V lost 10 bases and J lost 6 bases. There are 13 residues in the CDR3. Germline CDR1 is MDHEN and CDR2 is SYDVKM. The CDR3 here is CATSDRGLNGYTF. Written as DNA, the CDR3 is TGTGCCACCTCGGACAGGGGTCTGAATGGCTACACCTTC.

This clone has a single count. The chain employs TRBV19 and TRBJ2-1; TRBD1 matches 9 bases. Germline CDR1 is LNHDA and CDR2 is SQIVND (reference sequence). The CDR3 spans 20 residues. Unmatched junction bases numbered 27, after V lost 7 bases and J lost 8 bases. The CDR3 reads CASKHRGVTVGQGPWDEQFF. The DNA of the CDR3 is TGTGCCAGTAAACACCGCGGCGTCACCGTCGGACAGGGGCCCTGGGATGAGCAGTTCTTC.